Described below is a single TCR beta chain sequence and its context. The clone's antigen remains unknown. No per-base quality is available; no much larger clone lies one base away. This sample was included in a study of vaccination effects on CD4 cells after COVID-19 (dated by TCRdb to 2021 to 2024). Context from the whole study: To identify antigen-specific CD4+ T cell clonotypes by their expansion, the ViraFEST assay first stimulated PBMC with viral peptide pools and then applied TCR sequencing. Samples were taken from three convalescent patients early (day +14) and late (day +241, +227, +161 respectively) after vaccination. Post-vaccine samples across the study were collected a median of 72 days after the second dose, with a range of 14 to 241. Each well held 1.5 million to 2.5 million PBMC cultured in IMDM containing approximately 5% human AB serum, 8 to 10 IU/ml IL-2 and gentamicin, along with about 9.3 ug/ml peptides. In both COVID-19 convalescent patients and infection-naive vaccine recipients, the study compared SARS-CoV-2 spike-specific CD4+ TCR repertoires from before mRNA vaccination with those from after it. Altogether, some 11 COVID-19 convalescent patients and a few SARS-CoV-2-naive healthy vaccine recipients made up the full study. Cultures from other donors in the study were sequenced with the Oncomine TCR Beta short-read assay on an Illumina iSeq 100.

The library was built by means of the immunoSEQ multiplex PCR assay. TCR beta CDR3 sequencing was performed on DNA from the cultured, isolated CD4+ T cells. Per the source publication's procedure: Non-productive TCR sequences were removed and reads were trimmed to the CDR3 region, keeping CDR3s of at least 7 amino acids. The MANAFEST web app was used to identify antigen-specific clonotypes by comparing expansion in peptide wells with expansion in reference cultures. To count as positive, a clone had to show expansion at FDR<0.05 compared with the reference and with all other wells, an odds ratio above 5, and a frequency above 0.1% in two replicate wells. A clonotype was defined as cross-reactive if the clonotype was significantly expanded both in SARS-CoV-2 spike wells and in at least one common cold coronavirus spike condition. Levenshtein distance calculated with the stringdist R package was used to assess CDR3 similarity, and unrooted trees were constructed with ape in R 3.6.1. TCRdb carries this immuneACCESS record with in-frame sequences only. Its versions omit some clonotypes, under half of them owing to an unresolved V gene in the studies checked, with the rest unexplained. For V, J and clone size, that table is used; D and trimming come from the DNA. The sample table holds nearly 35,000 clones, of which around 72% were seen once. In total, the top ten clones hold around 7% of the sample.

After less than 13 days of culture, CD4+ T cells were isolated with the EasySep CD4+ T cell isolation kit. PCR-confirmed SARS-CoV-2 infection had occurred in convalescent patients between March and December 2020, before the Alpha, Beta and Delta variants emerged in the United States. Each participant got two doses of an mRNA SARS-CoV-2 vaccine, either BNT162b2 or mRNA-1273. Half of the culture medium was replaced with fresh IL-2-containing medium on days 3 and 7. Unless noted otherwise, every peptide stimulation condition was cultured in triplicate wells. PBMC were separated from whole blood using Ficoll-Paque Plus gradient centrifugation and were then either cryopreserved at -140C or used fresh. The QIAamp micro DNA kit was used to extract genomic DNA from the cultured CD4+ T cells. What the study reported, not specific to this receptor: Only a small number of convalescent patients were included, and no early post-infection timepoints were available, which limited the study. Marked clonal contraction was observed in both infection-induced and vaccine-induced clones at late post-vaccination timepoints, consistent with waning T cell responses. In convalescent patients, the post-vaccine spike-reactive repertoire was composed mainly of new vaccine-induced clones that were largely distinct from infection-induced clones.

The TCR comes from a human donor who had a prior SARS-CoV-2 infection. Sequences were derived from CD4+ T cells from PBMCs cultured without peptide, sampled after COVID-19 vaccination.

CDR3 protein: CASSLVPVGSSGANVLTF. The sequence in DNA is TGTGCCAGCAGCTTAGTCCCGGTGGGAAGTTCTGGGGCCAACGTCCTGACTTTC. The chain was built from TRBV7-9 and TRBJ2-6; no D segment can be confidently identified. Looking up the germline V gene (reference sequence) yields CDR1 SEHNR and CDR2 FQNEAQ. V lost 1 base and J lost 1 base; the stretch between them is 14 bases long. From cysteine to phenylalanine, the CDR3 is 18 amino acids long. Just CDR3 DNA is preserved here, 54 bases in frame from base 1.